This T cell receptor beta chain was identified in a study of blood T cell repertoires in COVID-19. Across the whole study: Sample material is recorded as cDNA or gDNA derived from T cells, B-cell-depleted T cells, or PBMCs.

In this sample, this clone turned up once. CDR1 is SGHRS and CDR2 is YFSETQ in the germline V gene. The V end was cut by 1 base, the J end by 1 base, with 8 bases between. This CDR3 spans 14 amino acids. Authors' analysis steps: It was from reference gene primer amplification that nucleated cell counts were estimated. Assay: immunoSEQ multiplex PCR; the TCRdb copy retains only in-frame clones and omits some. The V and J calls and clone size come from that table; D and trimming were worked out from the DNA. The sample includes some 240,000 clones, approximately 85% of them seen just once. This chain joins TRBV5-1 and TRBJ1-1; no clear D gene. This TCR was sampled from a woman between 70 and 85 years old with COVID-19, enrolled during active disease. The sample was peripheral blood. DNA of the CDR3: TGCGCCAGCAGCTTGCTGGGCACGAACACTGAAGCTTTCTTT. The encoded protein is CASSLLGTNTEAFF.